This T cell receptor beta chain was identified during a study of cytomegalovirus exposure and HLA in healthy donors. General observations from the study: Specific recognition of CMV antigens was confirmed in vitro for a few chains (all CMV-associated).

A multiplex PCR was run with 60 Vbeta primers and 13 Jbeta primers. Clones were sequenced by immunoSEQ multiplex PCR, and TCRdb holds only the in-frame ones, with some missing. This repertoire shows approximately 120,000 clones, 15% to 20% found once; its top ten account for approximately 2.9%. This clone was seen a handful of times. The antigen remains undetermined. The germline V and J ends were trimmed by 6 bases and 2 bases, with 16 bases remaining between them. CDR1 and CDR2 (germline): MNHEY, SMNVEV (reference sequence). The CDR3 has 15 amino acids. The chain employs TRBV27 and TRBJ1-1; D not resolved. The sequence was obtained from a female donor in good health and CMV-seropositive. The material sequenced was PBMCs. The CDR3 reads CASRTTVDGNTEAFF. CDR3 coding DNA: TGTGCCAGCAGAACTACCGTCGACGGAAACACTGAAGCTTTCTTT.